The present TCR beta chain was sequenced within a study of blood T cell repertoires in COVID-19. The overall study: Samples taken during acute and convalescent COVID-19 were collected in the United States, Italy and Spain. Nucleic acid was either cDNA or gDNA, and it came from T cells, B-cell-depleted T cells, or PBMCs.

Method: immunoSEQ multiplex PCR; TCRdb's copy keeps in-frame clones and lacks some. Among fewer than 200,000 clones, about 81% were seen once, and the ten largest hold 8.4%. This CDR3 has 14 residues. Germline V gene data show CDR1 as SNHLY and CDR2 as FYNNEI. J gave up 6 bases and V 7 bases, and 10 bases lay outside the gene matches. Sequences were obtained from peripheral blood. V is TRBV2 and J is TRBJ1-1, with TRBD1 matching over 8 bases. The TCR comes from a woman in her 70s with acute or convalescent COVID-19. The DNA of the CDR3 is TGTGCCAGCAATCCCAGGGGGCGCGGGTCTGAAGCTTTCTTT. Protein: CASNPRGRGSEAFF.